This T cell receptor beta chain was retrieved from a study of shared clonotypes between healthy human individuals. Study observations and caveats: Only blood samples were collected, and tissue repertoires likely differ. The represented genetic and exposure-history diversity was limited by the small number of donors.

The naive CD8 subset, CD45RO-negative cells positively selected for CCR7, excluded terminally differentiated effector memory CD45RA+ cells. Healthy adults negative for HIV, lacking recent acute infections or vaccinations, served as donors. This clone was seen just once. Its cognate antigen is unknown. Here immunoSEQ multiplex PCR was the method, and the copy in TCRdb shows in-frame clones only, minus some. This sample has about 590,000 clones, with just under 97% found just once. Germline V lookup: CDR1 LNHNV, CDR2 YYDKDF (reference sequence). Trimming removed 0 bases at V and 5 bases at J, with 19 bases between. The CDR3 has 17 residues.

Sequenced sample: naive CD8+ T cells sorted from blood. The TCR sequence derives from a woman in her twenties or thirties in good health. The chain employs TRBV15 and TRBJ1-2, with a tentative D call TRBD1 (5 bases). CDR3 region: CATSRDLGRGKGYGYTF. The CDR3 bases are TGTGCCACCAGCAGAGATCTCGGTCGGGGGAAGGGGTATGGCTACACCTTC.